This T cell receptor beta chain stems from a study of early T cells in non-severe SARS-CoV-2 infection. A few counts support this clonotype. V was trimmed by 7 bases and J by 4 bases, leaving 14 bases between them. CDR1 and CDR2 from the germline V gene are PRHDT and FYEKMQ (reference sequence). The CDR3 is 14 amino acids. Individually, cDNA molecules had unique molecular identifiers attached to them. TCRdb re-called the 5' RACE reads through MiXCR, storing one row per CDR3 protein. This table has roughly 57,000 distinct CDR3 sequences, around an eighth appearing once. This sequence originates from an adult who was a healthcare worker with PCR-confirmed SARS-CoV-2 infection or an uninfected control (not recorded which). The sequencing sample was made of whole blood. V usage is TRBV13 and J usage is TRBJ1-3; D is undetermined. The CDR3 coding sequence is TGTGCCAGCAAAGGAAGTTCAATCGGAAACACCATATATTTT. Translated: CASKGSSIGNTIYF.